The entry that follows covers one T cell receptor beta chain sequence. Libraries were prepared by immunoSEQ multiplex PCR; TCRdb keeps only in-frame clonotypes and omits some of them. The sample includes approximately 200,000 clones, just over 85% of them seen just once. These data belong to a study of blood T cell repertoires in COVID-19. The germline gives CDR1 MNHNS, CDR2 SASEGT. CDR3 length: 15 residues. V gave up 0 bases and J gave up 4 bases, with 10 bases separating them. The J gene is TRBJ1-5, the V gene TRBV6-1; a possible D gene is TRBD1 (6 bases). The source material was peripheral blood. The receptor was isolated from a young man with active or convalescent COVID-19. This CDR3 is CASSEAGTRNQPQHF. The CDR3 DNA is TGTGCCAGCAGTGAAGCTGGGACAAGGAATCAGCCCCAGCATTTT.